Listed below are T cell receptor beta chains from one sample, sequenced in a study of identical twins. TCRdb used MiXCR to reprocess the 5' RACE reads, holding one entry per CDR3 protein. This table holds under 900,000 distinct CDR3 sequences, 9% to 15% found once. These same data were also listed under a study on yellow fever vaccine responses in identical twins.

Source material: PBMCs. These receptors came from a woman younger than 30 in good health. Both conserved end residues are part of each CDR3. A D gene is named only where the DNA matches it firmly. Some rows mark clone size as missing; the rest say once, few, many or name a class of expanded clone.

d_call clone_size j_call v_call cdr3_aa cdr3_nt
. . TRBJ1-5 TRBV20-1 CSARDRGGLNQPQHF TGCAGTGCTAGAGATCGGGGGGGCCTCAATCAGCCCCAGCATTTT
. . TRBJ2-7 TRBV7-8 CASSLALGTYYEQYF TGTGCCAGCAGCTTAGCGCTCGGGACATACTACGAGCAGTACTTC
. . TRBJ2-1 TRBV13 CASSPSVVNEQFF TGTGCCAGCAGCCCAAGTGTCGTCAATGAGCAGTTCTTC
. many TRBJ1-2 TRBV21-1 CASSTETGEMHGYTF TGTGCCAGCAGCACAGAGACAGGGGAAATGCATGGCTACACCTTC
. many TRBJ1-1 TRBV9 CASSVAAGATNTEAFF TGTGCCAGCAGCGTAGCGGCAGGGGCCACGAACACTGAAGCTTTCTTT
TRBD2 . TRBJ2-3 TRBV20-1 CSATKREDTQYF TGCAGTGCTACTAAGCGGGAAGATACGCAGTATTTT
. few TRBJ1-1 TRBV5-1 CASSLIGGAAEAFF TGCGCCAGCAGCTTAATTGGGGGCGCGGCTGAAGCTTTCTTT
TRBD1 . TRBJ2-6 TRBV19 CASSKTGEAGANVLTF TGTGCCAGTAGTAAGACAGGGGAAGCTGGGGCCAACGTCCTGACTTTC
. . TRBJ2-5 TRBV7-9 CASSQQPLGGETQYF TGTGCCAGCAGCCAACAACCGCTCGGGGGAGAGACCCAGTACTTC
. . TRBJ2-1 TRBV6-2/TRBV6-3 CASSYSLPNSERRFF TGTGCCAGCAGTTACTCCCTCCCCAATAGCGAGAGGCGGTTCTTC
TRBD2 few TRBJ2-3 TRBV7-6 CASSLALAGVMDTQYF TGTGCCAGCAGCTTAGCGTTAGCGGGAGTTATGGATACGCAGTATTTT
. . TRBJ2-5 TRBV7-6 CASSLYTSAQETQYF TGTGCCAGCAGCTTATACACCTCGGCCCAAGAGACCCAGTACTTC
. . TRBJ2-1 TRBV6-2/TRBV6-3 CASKAGSYNEQFF TGTGCCAGCAAGGCAGGGTCCTACAATGAGCAGTTCTTC
TRBD1 . TRBJ2-1 TRBV12-3/TRBV12-4 CASQRQGLYNEQFF TGTGCCAGCCAACGACAGGGCCTATACAATGAGCAGTTCTTC
. . TRBJ2-7 TRBV7-9 CASSLSTTDEQYF TGTGCCAGCAGCTTGAGCACGACGGACGAGCAGTACTTC
. few TRBJ2-7 TRBV5-5 CASSRTTGSYEQYF TGTGCCAGCAGCCGTACTACAGGGTCCTACGAGCAGTACTTC
. many TRBJ1-5 TRBV6-1 CASSRQNSNQPQHF TGTGCCAGCAGCCGACAGAATAGCAATCAGCCCCAGCATTTT
. . TRBJ2-1 TRBV11-2 CASLKPDRNNEQFF TGTGCCAGCCTCAAGCCGGATAGGAACAATGAGCAGTTCTTC
. few TRBJ1-2 TRBV6-5 CATRTVNYGYTF TGTGCCACCAGGACGGTCAACTATGGCTACACCTTC
TRBD2 few TRBJ2-5 TRBV5-6 CASSWWGSSGSEETQYF TGTGCCAGCAGCTGGTGGGGGTCTAGCGGGAGCGAAGAGACCCAGTACTTC
TRBD2 once TRBJ2-5 TRBV20-1 CSAKTSGIQETQYF TGCAGTGCTAAGACTAGCGGGATCCAAGAGACCCAGTACTTC
TRBD1 many TRBJ1-4 TRBV7-8 CASRNPDRGHEKLFF TGTGCCAGCAGGAACCCAGACAGGGGGCATGAAAAACTGTTTTTT
. . TRBJ2-6 TRBV20-1 CSAPDGANVLTF TGCAGTGCTCCCGATGGGGCCAACGTCCTGACTTTC
TRBD1 many TRBJ1-6 TRBV20-1 CSARVAQGFSPLHF TGCAGTGCCCGGGTTGCACAGGGGTTCTCACCCCTCCACTTT
TRBD2 few TRBJ2-1 TRBV2 CASSELGLAGVKSYNEQFF TGTGCCAGCAGCGAACTGGGACTAGCGGGAGTAAAATCCTACAATGAGCAGTTCTTC
. many TRBJ2-7 TRBV15 CATSRDLVTYEQYF TGTGCCACCAGCAGAGATTTGGTAACCTACGAGCAGTACTTC
TRBD1 few TRBJ1-1 TRBV2 CASSGTGVGTEAFF TGTGCCAGCAGTGGAACAGGGGTAGGGACTGAAGCTTTCTTT
. . TRBJ2-3 TRBV15 CATSRDLGGADTQYF TGTGCCACCAGCAGAGATTTAGGGGGTGCAGATACGCAGTATTTT
TRBD2 many TRBJ2-1 TRBV7-6 CASSSTSVGDEQFF TGTGCCAGCAGCTCGACTAGCGTTGGGGATGAGCAGTTCTTC
. . TRBJ2-1 TRBV7-2 CASRPDFGYNEQFF TGTGCCAGCCGACCGGACTTTGGCTACAATGAGCAGTTCTTC
TRBD2 . TRBJ2-5 TRBV6-5 CASSYVGGVQETQYF TGTGCCAGCAGTTACGTCGGGGGGGTACAAGAGACCCAGTACTTC
. . TRBJ2-3 TRBV11-1 CASSKAGLKGRKITDTQYF TGTGCCAGCAGCAAAGCCGGTTTGAAAGGGCGTAAAATTACAGATACGCAGTATTTT
TRBD2 . TRBJ2-1 TRBV20-1 CSARTPSGSHEQFF TGCAGTGCTAGAACCCCTAGCGGGAGCCATGAGCAGTTCTTC
. many TRBJ1-1 TRBV3-1 CASSGGSEAFF TGTGCCAGCAGTGGAGGATCTGAGGCTTTCTTT
. many TRBJ1-1 TRBV27 CASSLIPNRQVEAFF TGTGCCAGCAGTTTAATCCCCAATAGACAGGTAGAAGCTTTCTTT
TRBD2 . TRBJ2-7 TRBV6-2/TRBV6-3 CASSYTRTSGTYEQYF TGTGCCAGCAGTTACACCAGGACTAGCGGGACCTACGAGCAGTACTTC
. many TRBJ1-2 TRBV12-3/TRBV12-4 CASSSNLEYGYTF TGTGCCAGCAGTTCCAACCTCGAGTATGGCTACACCTTC